The sequence of this TCR beta chain was determined in a study of human T cells and chemical hapten exposure. Overall study findings and caveats: TCRs exceeding 1 in 1000 frequency stayed unchanged with DPC sensitization.

With regard to this clonotype: Its antigen remains unknown.

TCRdb itself ran the RACE reads through MiXCR, one entry per CDR3 protein. The repertoire consists of about 37,000 distinct CDR3 sequences, with roughly 5% occurring once and the leading ten covering about 13%. Germline CDR1 SNHLY, CDR2 FYNNEI. The CDR3 covers 12 residues. Between the trimmed V and J ends, which lost 5 bases and 4 bases, there was a span of 6 bases. Time point denoted: healthy volunteer bleed at 6 weeks. Whole blood that had not been fractionated was the source of extracted total RNA. This TCR derives from a human donor in good health. Some clones in this sample may be carry-over from other donors' samples. The material sequenced was whole blood. The V call is TRBV2, the J call TRBJ1-5; unclear D gene. The CDR3 loop is CASSFLNQPQHF. The CDR3, as DNA: TGTGCCAGCAGTTTTCTTAATCAGCCCCAGCATTTT.